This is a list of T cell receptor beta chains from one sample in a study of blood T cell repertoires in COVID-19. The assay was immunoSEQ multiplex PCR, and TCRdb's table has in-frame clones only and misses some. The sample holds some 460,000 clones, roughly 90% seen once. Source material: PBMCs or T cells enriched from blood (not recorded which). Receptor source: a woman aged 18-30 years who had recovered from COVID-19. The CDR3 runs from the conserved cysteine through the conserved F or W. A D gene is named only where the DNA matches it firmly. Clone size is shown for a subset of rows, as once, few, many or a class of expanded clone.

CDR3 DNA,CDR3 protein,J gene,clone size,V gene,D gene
TGTGCCAGTAGTATTGACAGGGGAAGAGGCACTGAAGCTTTCTTT,CASSIDRGRGTEAFF,TRBJ1-1,NA,TRBV19,TRBD1
TGTGCCAGCAGCGGCGGGACTAGTTGGCGGGATGAGCAGTTCTTC,CASSGGTSWRDEQFF,TRBJ2-1,NA,TRBV9,TRBD2
TGTGCCAGCAGTGAAAGGACAGGGAACCAGGGACCCCTCCACTTT,CASSERTGNQGPLHF,TRBJ1-6,NA,TRBV6-1,TRBD1
TGCGCCAGCAGCTTACGACAGGGGGCCTTCTACGAGCAGTACTTC,CASSLRQGAFYEQYF,TRBJ2-7,few,TRBV5-1,TRBD1
TGTGCTAGTGGAATTAGCGGGGAGCTGTTTTTT,CASGISGELFF,TRBJ2-2,NA,TRBV12-5,NA
TGTGCCAGTAGTTTCCGTTCTTGGACAGGGGAAGAGACCCAGTACTTC,CASSFRSWTGEETQYF,TRBJ2-5,once,TRBV19,TRBD1
TGTGCCAGCAGTCCTCAAAAGTTTAGAGAGACCCAGTACTTC,CASSPQKFRETQYF,TRBJ2-5,NA,TRBV28,NA
TGTGCCAGCTCACCAGAGCGGGGGGCGGAGGAGCAGTTCTTC,CASSPERGAEEQFF,TRBJ2-1,once,TRBV18,TRBD2
TGTGCCAGCAGCCAAGCCGAGGGACAGACCACCGGGGAGCTGTTTTTT,CASSQAEGQTTGELFF,TRBJ2-2,NA,TRBV4-2,TRBD1
TGTGCCAGCAGTATCACAGGCATTCATCAGCCCCAGCATTTT,CASSITGIHQPQHF,TRBJ1-5,NA,TRBV28,NA
TGTGCCAGCAGTCCGGACAGGTACCTCTACGAGCAGTACTTC,CASSPDRYLYEQYF,TRBJ2-7,few,TRBV27,TRBD1
TGTGCCACCAGTGATCCAGTAGCGGCGAACACCGGGGAGCTGTTTTTT,CATSDPVAANTGELFF,TRBJ2-2,NA,TRBV24-1,NA
TGTGCCAGCAGGGGAGGGAACACTGAAGCTTTCTTT,CASRGGNTEAFF,TRBJ1-1,NA,TRBV6-5,NA
TGTGCCAGCAGTGTGCTCAGGGATGCTTCCAATGAGCAGTTCTTC,CASSVLRDASNEQFF,TRBJ2-1,once,TRBV2,NA
TGTGCCAGCATGGCGAACACTGAAGCTTTCTTT,CASMANTEAFF,TRBJ1-1,NA,TRBV2,NA
TGCGCCAGCAGCTTGGTTTTGGACAGGTCCAGGGTGGACGAGCAGTACTTC,CASSLVLDRSRVDEQYF,TRBJ2-7,NA,TRBV5-1,TRBD1
TGTGCCAGCAGCTTTAGTGTTTTCAATTCACCCCTCCACTTT,CASSFSVFNSPLHF,TRBJ1-6,NA,TRBV5-4,NA
TGTGCCAGCAGTACACTAACTAGCGGGGGCTACACAGATACGCAGTATTTT,CASSTLTSGGYTDTQYF,TRBJ2-3,NA,TRBV27,TRBD2
TGTGCCAGCTCACTCTTAGGGACTCACTCCACCGGGGAGCTGTTTTTT,CASSLLGTHSTGELFF,TRBJ2-2,NA,TRBV18,NA
TGTGCCAGCAGGTTATCCTCCGGTGGACTTTCCTACGAGCAGTACTTC,CASRLSSGGLSYEQYF,TRBJ2-7,NA,TRBV27,NA
TGCAGTGCTAGTCCCTCAGGGGGCTCCTACGAGCAGTACTTC,CSASPSGGSYEQYF,TRBJ2-7,once,TRBV20-1,TRBD1
TGTGCCAGCTCACCACCTGCGGAGTTGAACACTGAAGCTTTCTTT,CASSPPAELNTEAFF,TRBJ1-1,NA,TRBV18,NA
TGTGCCACCCTTAATAGCGGGGGAACCTACGAGCAGTACTTC,CATLNSGGTYEQYF,TRBJ2-7,NA,TRBV6-5,TRBD2
TGTGCCAGCAGTCCAGACAGGGGTGGCTACACCTTC,CASSPDRGGYTF,TRBJ1-2,few,TRBV2,TRBD1
TGTGCCAGCTCACCGATAAGCACGAACAATGAGCAGTTCTTC,CASSPISTNNEQFF,TRBJ2-1,NA,TRBV18,NA
TGTGCCAGCAGCGCCGACGGACGGGATAATCAGCCCCAGCATTTT,CASSADGRDNQPQHF,TRBJ1-5,NA,TRBV9,NA
TGCAGCGTTGAAGAGGAGGAAGGCTACGAGCAGTACTTC,CSVEEEEGYEQYF,TRBJ2-7,NA,TRBV29-1,NA
TGTGCCAGCACCGAGGCGGGAAATGAAAAACTGTTTTTT,CASTEAGNEKLFF,TRBJ1-4,NA,TRBV28,NA
TGTGCCACCAGCAGAGATCGGGGACAGGGGGTACCCTACGAGCAGTACTTC,CATSRDRGQGVPYEQYF,TRBJ2-7,NA,TRBV15,TRBD1
TGCGCCAGCAGCCCGGCGGGCGGTACAGATACGCAGTATTTT,CASSPAGGTDTQYF,TRBJ2-3,NA,TRBV5-1,NA
TGCAGCGCCTCCCGTGGGGGGGCAGGGAACACCGGGGAGCTGTTTTTT,CSASRGGAGNTGELFF,TRBJ2-2,NA,TRBV29-1,NA
TGCGCCAGCAGTGGTGGGGTAAGGGGCTACGAGCAGTACTTC,CASSGGVRGYEQYF,TRBJ2-7,NA,TRBV10-2,NA
TGTGCCACCCAGACAGGGGGCGCGGGCAATCAGCCCCAGCATTTT,CATQTGGAGNQPQHF,TRBJ1-5,NA,TRBV24-1,TRBD1
TGCGCCAGCAGCTTGGGTAGCGGGGGGGTCTCAGATACGCAGTATTTT,CASSLGSGGVSDTQYF,TRBJ2-3,NA,TRBV5-1,TRBD2
TGCGCCAGCAGTGAAGGGAGGGGAGAGCAGTTCTTC,CASSEGRGEQFF,TRBJ2-1,NA,TRBV10-1,TRBD2
TGTGCCAGCAGCTTGAGGACAGGGGCGGCCTTAGAGCAGTACTTC,CASSLRTGAALEQYF,TRBJ2-7,NA,TRBV7-8,TRBD1
TGTGCCAGCAGCTTTGAGGTCGCCGGGGAGCTGTTTTTT,CASSFEVAGELFF,TRBJ2-2,NA,TRBV5-5,NA
TGTGCCAGCTCACCACCGCAGGATGGCTACACCTTC,CASSPPQDGYTF,TRBJ1-2,once,TRBV18,NA
TGTGCCAGCAGCTCCCCGCGGACAGGGAATGAGCAGTTCTTC,CASSSPRTGNEQFF,TRBJ2-1,NA,TRBV11-2,TRBD1
TGTGCCAGCAGCCCGGGAATCACCGGGGAGCTGTTTTTT,CASSPGITGELFF,TRBJ2-2,few,TRBV28,NA